The subject of this entry is one TCR beta chain. These data come from a study of shared clonotypes between healthy human individuals. Study-wide context: Donors, aged 18 to 49, were two women and a few men.

V gave up 2 bases and J gave up 1 base, with 11 bases separating them. The CDR3 sequence is 16 residues long. Germline CDR1 is MNHNS and CDR2 is SASEGT. Evenly divided among several immunoSEQ plates was the genomic DNA of each subset. Replicate PCRs for unsorted PBMC used 300 ng DNA (around 29,000 T cell genomes). The table came from immunoSEQ multiplex PCR; TCRdb's copy has only in-frame clones and leaves some out. The table lists about 450,000 clones, around 79% of them singletons. The origin of this receptor is a woman aged 35 to 49 in good health. Some clones in this sample may be carry-over from other donors' samples. This rearrangement joins TRBV6-1 to TRBJ2-2; the D is unclear. Sequencing was done on a sample of PBMCs. CDR3 region: CASSEKVPENTGELFF. The CDR3 DNA reads TGTGCCAGCAGTGAAAAGGTGCCGGAGAACACCGGGGAGCTGTTTTTT.